A single sample is the source of the 12 T cell receptor beta chains below, sequenced in a study of blood T cell repertoires in COVID-19. Produced via immunoSEQ multiplex PCR; TCRdb's table is partial and in-frame only. The repertoire includes about 440,000 clones, approximately 89% of them detected once, and roughly 13% sits in the top ten. The sequenced sample consisted of peripheral blood. The receptors were sampled from a woman aged 45-59 years with COVID-19, enrolled during active disease.

The chain joins TRBV27 to TRBJ1-1, with a possible D match to TRBD1 (6 bases). Deletions cut 6 bases from V and 2 bases from J, with 16 bases between. The germline V gene has CDR1 MNHEY and CDR2 SMNVEV (reference sequence). The CDR3 totals 15 residues. The CDR3 DNA sequence: TGTGCCAGCAGATTCCTTTACAGGGACAACACTGAAGCTTTCTTT. Protein sequence: CASRFLYRDNTEAFF.

The chain joins TRBV5-1 to TRBJ1-1; weak D call: TRBD1 (5 bases). Germline V lookup: CDR1 SGHRS, CDR2 YFSETQ. Trimming took 2 bases from V and 3 from J, leaving 11 bases between them. CDR3 length equals 14 residues. The CDR3 loop reads CASSFTGSDTEAFF. CDR3 sequence (DNA): TGCGCCAGCAGCTTTACAGGTTCCGACACTGAAGCTTTCTTT. The full variable domain, with the rest looked up from reference TRBV5-1 and TRBJ1-1, is KAGVTQTPRYLIKTRGQQVTLSCSPISGHRSVSWYQQTPGQGLQFLFEYFSETQRNKGNFPGRFSGRQFSNSRSEMNVSTLELGDSALYLCASSFTGSDTEAFFGQGTRLTVV.

The gene calls are TRBV3-1 (or the pseudogene TRBV3-2) and TRBJ1-5; possible D gene TRBD1, 6 bases. Germline V gene data show CDR1 as LGHDT and CDR2 as YNNKEL (reference sequence). The germline V and J ends were trimmed by 4 bases and 0 bases, with 10 bases remaining between them. The length of the CDR3 is 15 residues. In DNA, the CDR3 is TGTGCCAGCAGCCCGACAGGTTATAGCAATCAGCCCCAGCATTTT. Its translation: CASSPTGYSNQPQHF.

The genes are TRBV2 and TRBJ2-3; TRBD2 matches at 13 bases. The CDR3 loop spans 19 amino acids. The germline gives CDR1 SNHLY, CDR2 FYNNEI. V trimming: 6 bases; J trimming: 0 bases; junction bases outside the gene matches: 12. Here the CDR3 reads CASSDPGLAGEASTDTQYF. CDR3 sequence (DNA): TGTGCCAGCAGCGACCCAGGACTAGCGGGGGAGGCTAGCACAGATACGCAGTATTTT.

The chain carries TRBV2 and TRBJ1-2; D may be TRBD1 (5 bases). CDR3 size: 13 residues. The germline V gene has CDR1 SNHLY and CDR2 FYNNEI. Trimming pared 7 bases from V and 4 bases from J, leaving 13 bases between. CDR3 in amino acids: CASMLREGYGYTF. The CDR3 region has the DNA TGTGCCAGCATGCTCAGGGAGGGCTATGGCTACACCTTC.

This chain links TRBV10-2 with TRBJ2-5, with 7 bases matching TRBD1. CDR1 and CDR2 (germline): WSHSY, SAAADI. The CDR3 contains 15 residues. V gave up 2 bases and J gave up 5 bases; unmatched junction bases: 8. The CDR3 coding sequence is TGCGCCAGCAGTGAGGATAGGGGGCGATGGGAGACCCAGTACTTC. Residues: CASSEDRGRWETQYF.

V gene TRBV7-2 combines with J gene TRBJ1-4; 7 bases align to TRBD1. After removal of 10 bases from V and 8 bases from J, the junction contained 16 bases not matched to a gene. CDR1 is SGHTA and CDR2 is FQGNSA in the germline V gene. The CDR3 is made up of 15 amino acids. This CDR3 is CAIRGGTEVGEKLFF. Written as DNA, the CDR3 is TGTGCCATTCGAGGGGGGACAGAAGTTGGGGAAAAACTGTTTTTT.

Concerning this clone: The same CDR3 is also encoded by other DNA sequences in this sample. The CDR3 coding sequence is TGCGCCAGCAGCTTGGCCCAGACTAACTATGGCTACACCTTC. Its translation is CASSLAQTNYGYTF. The rearrangement links TRBV5-1 to TRBJ1-2; no firm D call. V was cut by 0 bases and J by 0 bases, with 6 bases left in between. The CDR3 spans 14 residues. Germline CDR1 and CDR2: SGHRS and YFSETQ.

The rearrangement uses TRBV5-1 and TRBJ1-1, with TRBD1 as a possible D gene (5 bases). The CDR3 extends over 15 amino acids. Germline CDR1 SGHRS, CDR2 YFSETQ. Deletions cut 2 bases from V and 5 bases from J, with 16 bases between. CDR3 nucleotides: TGCGCCAGCAGCTTCGTGACGTCTGGGGGGACTGAAGCTTTCTTT. Residues: CASSFVTSGGTEAFF.

This chain links TRBV29-1 with TRBJ2-7; D is possibly TRBD2 (5 bases). Germline CDR1 is SQVTM and CDR2 is ANQGSEA. The length of the CDR3 is 13 residues. Trimming cost V 6 bases and J 0 bases, with 12 bases left between them. This chain's CDR3 is CSVRTGFSYEQYF. Here the CDR3 DNA reads TGCAGCGTCCGGACGGGATTCTCCTACGAGCAGTACTTC.

This clone showed up just a few times. This rearrangement joins TRBV5-1 to TRBJ1-6, with D perhaps TRBD1 (6 bases). The V gene's germline CDR1 is SGHRS and CDR2 YFSETQ. The CDR3 covers 14 residues. V lost 0 bases to trimming and J lost 10 bases, with 11 bases between them. Here the CDR3 reads CASSLARGGSPLHF. The CDR3 coding sequence is TGCGCCAGCAGCTTGGCCAGGGGCGGCTCACCCCTCCACTTT.

With regard to this clone: The same CDR3 also results from other DNA sequences found in this sample. This chain links TRBV6-5 with TRBJ1-6; D uncertain. CDR3 length equals 13 residues. From germline, CDR1 is MNHEY and CDR2 SVGAGI. The ends were cut back, 8 bases at V and 3 bases at J, with 8 bases in the middle. CDR3 sequence: CASSRDYNSPLHF. The CDR3 nucleotides read TGTGCCAGCTCCCGGGACTATAATTCACCCCTCCACTTT.